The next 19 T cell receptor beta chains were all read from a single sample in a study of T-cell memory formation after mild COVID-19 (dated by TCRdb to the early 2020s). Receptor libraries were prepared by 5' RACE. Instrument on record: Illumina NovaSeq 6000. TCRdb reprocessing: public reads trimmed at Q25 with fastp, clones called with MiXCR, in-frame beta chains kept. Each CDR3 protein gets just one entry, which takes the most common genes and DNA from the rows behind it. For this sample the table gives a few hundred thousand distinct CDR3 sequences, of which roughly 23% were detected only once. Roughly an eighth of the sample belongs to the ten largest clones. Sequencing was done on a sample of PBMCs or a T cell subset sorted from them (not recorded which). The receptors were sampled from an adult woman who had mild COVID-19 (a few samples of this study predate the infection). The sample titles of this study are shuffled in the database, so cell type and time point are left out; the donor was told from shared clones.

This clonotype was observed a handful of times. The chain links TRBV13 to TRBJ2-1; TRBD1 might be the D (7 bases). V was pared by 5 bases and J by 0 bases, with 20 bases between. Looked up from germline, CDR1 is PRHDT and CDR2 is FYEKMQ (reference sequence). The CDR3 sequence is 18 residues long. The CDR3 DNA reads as TGTGCCAGCAGCATTGGGCAGGGGGGACTGAGCTCCTACAATGAGCAGTTCTTC. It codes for CASSIGQGGLSSYNEQFF.

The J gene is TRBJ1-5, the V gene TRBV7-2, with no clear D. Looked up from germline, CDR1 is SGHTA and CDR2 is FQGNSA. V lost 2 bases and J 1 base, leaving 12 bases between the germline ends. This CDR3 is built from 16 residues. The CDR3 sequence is CASSLSAPPSNQPQHF. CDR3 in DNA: TGTGCCAGCAGCTTAAGTGCCCCTCCGAGCAATCAGCCCCAGCATTTT.

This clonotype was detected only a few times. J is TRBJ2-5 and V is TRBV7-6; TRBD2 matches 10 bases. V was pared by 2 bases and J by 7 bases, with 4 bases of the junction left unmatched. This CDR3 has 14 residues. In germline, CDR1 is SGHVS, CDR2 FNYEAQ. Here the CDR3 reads CASSLPSSGGTQYF. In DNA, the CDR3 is TGTGCCAGCAGCTTACCTTCTAGCGGGGGGACCCAGTACTTC.

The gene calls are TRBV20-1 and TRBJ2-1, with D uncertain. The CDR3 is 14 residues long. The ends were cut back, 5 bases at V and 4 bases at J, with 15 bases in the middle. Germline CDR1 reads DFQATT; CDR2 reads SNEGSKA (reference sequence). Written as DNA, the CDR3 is TGCAGTGCTCCTGTGGCCCCCCAATACAATGAGCAGTTCTTC. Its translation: CSAPVAPQYNEQFF.

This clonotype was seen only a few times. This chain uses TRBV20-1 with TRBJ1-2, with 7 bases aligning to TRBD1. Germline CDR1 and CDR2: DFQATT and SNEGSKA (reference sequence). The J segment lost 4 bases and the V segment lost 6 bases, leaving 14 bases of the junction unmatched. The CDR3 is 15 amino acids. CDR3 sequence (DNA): TGCAGTGCGAGCACCGGGACAGATTTTTTCTATGGCTACACCTTC. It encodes CSASTGTDFFYGYTF.

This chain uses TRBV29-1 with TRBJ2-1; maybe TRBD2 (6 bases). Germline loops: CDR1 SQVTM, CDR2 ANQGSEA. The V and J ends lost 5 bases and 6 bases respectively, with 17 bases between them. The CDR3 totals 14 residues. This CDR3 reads CSVTGSAEGNEQFF. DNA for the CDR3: TGCAGCGTTACTGGGTCTGCGGAGGGCAATGAGCAGTTCTTC.

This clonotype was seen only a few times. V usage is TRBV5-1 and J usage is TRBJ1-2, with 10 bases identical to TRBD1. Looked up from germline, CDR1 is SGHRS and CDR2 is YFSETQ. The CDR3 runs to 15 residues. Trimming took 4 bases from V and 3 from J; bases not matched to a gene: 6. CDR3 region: CASSEDRGKHYGYTF. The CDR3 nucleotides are TGCGCCAGCAGCGAGGACAGGGGGAAACACTATGGCTACACCTTC.

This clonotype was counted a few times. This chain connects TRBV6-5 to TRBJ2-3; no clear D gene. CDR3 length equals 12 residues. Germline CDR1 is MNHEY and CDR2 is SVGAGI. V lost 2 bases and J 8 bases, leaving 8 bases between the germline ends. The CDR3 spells CASSYPPGTQYF. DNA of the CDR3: TGTGCCAGCAGTTACCCACCTGGTACGCAGTATTTT.

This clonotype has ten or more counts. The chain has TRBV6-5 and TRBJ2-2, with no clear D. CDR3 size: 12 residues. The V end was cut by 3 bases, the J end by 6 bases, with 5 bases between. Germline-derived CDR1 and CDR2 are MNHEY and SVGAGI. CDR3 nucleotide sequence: TGTGCCAGCAGTTATATTGCCGGGGAGCTGTTTTTT. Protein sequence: CASSYIAGELFF.

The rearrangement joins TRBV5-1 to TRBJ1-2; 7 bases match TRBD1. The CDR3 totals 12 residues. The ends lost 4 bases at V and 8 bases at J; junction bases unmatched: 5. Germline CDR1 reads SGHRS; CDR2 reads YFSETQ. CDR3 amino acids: CASSTTGHGYTF. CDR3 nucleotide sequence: TGCGCCAGCAGCACGACAGGGCACGGCTACACCTTC.

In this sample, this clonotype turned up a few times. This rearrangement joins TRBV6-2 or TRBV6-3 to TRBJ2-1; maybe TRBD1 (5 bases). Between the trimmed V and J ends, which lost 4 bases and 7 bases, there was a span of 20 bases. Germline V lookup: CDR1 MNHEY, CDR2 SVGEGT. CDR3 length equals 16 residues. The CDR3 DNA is TGTGCCAGCAGTTTCTCACAGGAGTCTCCCCCAAATGAGCAGTTCTTC. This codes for CASSFSQESPPNEQFF.

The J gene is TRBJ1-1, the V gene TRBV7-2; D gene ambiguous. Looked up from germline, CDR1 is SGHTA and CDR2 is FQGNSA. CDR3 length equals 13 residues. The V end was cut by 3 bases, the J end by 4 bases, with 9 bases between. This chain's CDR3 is CASSFDTTTEAFF. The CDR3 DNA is TGTGCCAGCAGCTTTGATACAACCACTGAAGCTTTCTTT.

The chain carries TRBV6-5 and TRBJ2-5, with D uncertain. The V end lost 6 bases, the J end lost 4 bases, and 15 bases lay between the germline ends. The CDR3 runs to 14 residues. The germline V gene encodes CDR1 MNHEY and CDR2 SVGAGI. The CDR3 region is CASSPTWVRETQYF. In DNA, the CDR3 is TGTGCCAGCAGCCCCACCTGGGTCAGAGAGACCCAGTACTTC.

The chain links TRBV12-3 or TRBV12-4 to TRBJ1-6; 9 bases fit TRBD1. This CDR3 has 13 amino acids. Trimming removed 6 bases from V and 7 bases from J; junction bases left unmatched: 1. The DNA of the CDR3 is TGTGCCAGCAGGGGGACAGGGAATTCACCCCTCCACTTT. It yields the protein CASRGTGNSPLHF.

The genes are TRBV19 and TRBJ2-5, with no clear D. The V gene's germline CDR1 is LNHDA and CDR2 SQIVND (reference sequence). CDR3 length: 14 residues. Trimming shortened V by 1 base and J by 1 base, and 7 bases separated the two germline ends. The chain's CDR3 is CASSIVGLQETQYF. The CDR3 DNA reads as TGTGCCAGTAGTATAGTAGGCCTCCAAGAGACCCAGTACTTC.

The DNA for the CDR3 is TGTGCCAGCAGCTTACACAGGGGGAACACCGGGGAGCTGTTTTTT. This codes for CASSLHRGNTGELFF. The chain carries TRBV7-2 and TRBJ2-2; TRBD1 agrees at 7 bases. Germline V gene lookup returns CDR1 SGHTA and CDR2 FQGNSA. V dropped 2 bases and J dropped 1; count of bases not matched to a gene: 1. The CDR3 totals 15 residues.

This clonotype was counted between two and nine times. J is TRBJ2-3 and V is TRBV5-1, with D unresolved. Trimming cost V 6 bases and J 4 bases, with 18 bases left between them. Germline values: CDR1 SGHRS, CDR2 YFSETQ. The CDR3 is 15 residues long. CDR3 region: CASNPPEKSPDTQYF. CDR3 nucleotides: TGCGCCAGCAATCCCCCCGAAAAGTCACCAGATACGCAGTATTTT. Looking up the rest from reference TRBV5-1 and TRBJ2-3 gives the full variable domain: KAGVTQTPRYLIKTRGQQVTLSCSPISGHRSVSWYQQTPGQGLQFLFEYFSETQRNKGNFPGRFSGRQFSNSRSEMNVSTLELGDSALYLCASNPPEKSPDTQYFGPGTRLTVL.

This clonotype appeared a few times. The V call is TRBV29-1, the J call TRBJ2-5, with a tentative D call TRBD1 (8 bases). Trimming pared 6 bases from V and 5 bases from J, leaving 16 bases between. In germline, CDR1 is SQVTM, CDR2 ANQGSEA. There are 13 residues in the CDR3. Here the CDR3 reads CSVSGQGGETQYF. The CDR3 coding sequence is TGCAGCGTCTCCGGACAGGGAGGGGAGACCCAGTACTTC.

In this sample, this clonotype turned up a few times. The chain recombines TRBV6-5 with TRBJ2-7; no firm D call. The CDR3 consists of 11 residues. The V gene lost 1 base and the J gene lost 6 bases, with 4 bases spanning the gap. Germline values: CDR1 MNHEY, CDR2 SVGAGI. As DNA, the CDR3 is TGTGCCAGCAGTTACTACTTCGAGCAGTACTTC. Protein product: CASSYYFEQYF.